The sample holds a few counts of the clone carrying this T cell receptor (beta chain). The sample originates from a study of T-cell reconstitution after alpha-beta-depleted transplantation in children. For TCRbeta, the library was prepared with unique molecular identifiers. TCRdb ran MiXCR on the PCR reads and lists one entry per CDR3 protein. Among almost 400,000 distinct CDR3 sequences listed, roughly 21% were seen once. Per the germline V gene, CDR1 is MDHEN and CDR2 is SYDVKM. With 2 bases removed from V and 3 bases from J, the gap between germline ends came to 10 bases. This CDR3 has 14 residues.

The receptor comes from a human donor who donated a stem cell graft to a child with acute myeloid leukemia. The sequences come from PBMCs from the stem cell graft donor, collected from the stem cell graft. The chain recombines TRBV28 with TRBJ1-2; D gene uncertain. CDR3: CASSLISADYGYTF. CDR3 DNA sequence: TGTGCCAGCAGTTTAATATCGGCTGACTATGGCTACACCTTC.